This is a list of T cell receptor beta chains from one sample in a study of T cells in Graves' hyperthyroidism and ophthalmopathy. One entry per CDR3 protein results from TCRdb running MiXCR on the multiplex PCR reads. In the table there are more than 550,000 distinct CDR3 sequences, about 18% of which are singletons. Specimen: blood. These receptors were collected from a man aged 50-59 years with Graves' hyperthyroidism. Each CDR3 is given with its conserved first and last residue. D genes are given only for firm matches. Only part of the rows carry a size: once, few, many, or a class if the clone is expanded.

v_call,clone_size,d_call,j_call,cdr3_nt,cdr3_aa
TRBV27,many,.,TRBJ1-1,TGTGCCAGCAGTTTATCGAAAGGGATCTCGAACACTGAAGCTTTCTTT,CASSLSKGISNTEAFF
TRBV3-1,many,TRBD1,TRBJ2-7,TGTGCCAGCAGCCATCCCGGACAGGGGTTCGGGTACGAGCAGTACTTC,CASSHPGQGFGYEQYF
TRBV28,few,.,TRBJ1-2,TGTGCCAGCAGTTTCTATTATGGCTACACCTTC,CASSFYYGYTF
TRBV20-1,many,.,TRBJ1-1,TGCAGTGCTAGAGATTTTTCCCGCCCGGACACTGAAGCTTTCTTT,CSARDFSRPDTEAFF
TRBV28,few,.,TRBJ2-7,TGTGCCAGCACCCTAATGGGGGACTACGAGCAGTACTTC,CASTLMGDYEQYF
TRBV25-1,.,TRBD2,TRBJ2-1,TGTGGCAGCAGTGCCTTTAGCGGGGCCTACAATGAGCAGTTCTTC,CGSSAFSGAYNEQFF
TRBV20-1,few,TRBD2,TRBJ2-1,TGCAGTGCTAAGGAGGGAGGGCGTAATGAGCAGTTCTTC,CSAKEGGRNEQFF
TRBV6-2/TRBV6-3,.,.,TRBJ2-7,TGTGCCAGCAGTTACTCGATAGGGTCCTACGAGCAGTACTTC,CASSYSIGSYEQYF
TRBV24-1,few,.,TRBJ2-1,TGTGCCACCTCGGCCGATCGAGGACCGCAGTTCTTC,CATSADRGPQFF
TRBV7-2,.,.,TRBJ2-3,TGTGCCAGCAGCTTAGGGGGAGTACTCACAGATACGCAGTATTTT,CASSLGGVLTDTQYF
TRBV2,many,TRBD1,TRBJ2-3,TGTGCCAGCAGGAGGACAGGGATAAACACAGATACGCAGTATTTT,CASRRTGINTDTQYF
TRBV6-1,.,.,TRBJ2-4,TGTGCCACCCTTAGCGCGTCCAAAAACATTCAGTACTTC,CATLSASKNIQYF
TRBV19,few,TRBD2,TRBJ2-1,TGTGCCAGTAGTATAGTCTTTGGGACTAGCAAGCACAATGAGCAGTTCTTC,CASSIVFGTSKHNEQFF
TRBV6-5,few,.,TRBJ1-1,TGTGCCAGCCTCTTGTGGGGCACTGAAGCTTTCTTT,CASLLWGTEAFF
TRBV4-3,few,.,TRBJ1-4,TGCGCCAGCAGCCAAGTAGGTGCAGAGGATAATGAAAAACTGTTTTTT,CASSQVGAEDNEKLFF
TRBV24-1,many,TRBD2,TRBJ2-1,TGTGCCACCAGTGATTTCCAAGCGGGAGGGCCTGATGAGCAGTTCTTC,CATSDFQAGGPDEQFF
TRBV6-1,.,TRBD2,TRBJ2-1,TGTGCCAGCAGCCCCGGGACTAGCGGGAGCAGGGGGCAGTTCTTC,CASSPGTSGSRGQFF
TRBV28,many,.,TRBJ1-5,TGTGCCAGCAGTTCCCACGACAGGCCCAATCAGCCCCAGCATTTT,CASSSHDRPNQPQHF
TRBV28,many,.,TRBJ2-3,TGTGCCAGCAGTTTAGTGGGAGCGACAGATACGCAGTATTTT,CASSLVGATDTQYF
TRBV7-9,few,.,TRBJ2-1,TGTGCCAGCAGCTTACGGACTGTAAGCTCCTACAATGAGCAGTTCTTC,CASSLRTVSSYNEQFF